This passage covers 4 T cell receptor beta chains from one sample sequenced in a study of cytomegalovirus exposure and HLA in healthy donors. PCR amplification relied on 60 Vbeta primers (plus 13 Jbeta primers). Generated by immunoSEQ multiplex PCR, the TCRdb table keeps only in-frame clones and is missing some. The data show around 140,000 clones, approximately 85% seen once. Sequenced material: PBMCs. Receptors were obtained from a woman aged 45-60 years in good health and CMV-seropositive.

The CDR3 loop is CASSNVDRGSEAFF. CDR3 nucleotides: TGTGCCAGCAGCAATGTGGACAGGGGGTCTGAAGCTTTCTTT. The rearrangement uses TRBV5-5 and TRBJ1-1; 10 positions match TRBD1. The trim removed 4 bases at V and 6 bases at J, leaving 6 bases unmatched. This CDR3 comprises 14 residues. Looked up from germline, CDR1 is SGHKS and CDR2 is YYEKEE (reference sequence).

This clone was detected a few times. J is TRBJ2-1 and V is TRBV19; unclear D gene. V lost 0 bases and J 2 bases, leaving 8 bases between the germline ends. CDR1 and CDR2 from the germline V gene are LNHDA and SQIVND (reference sequence). CDR3 length: 15 amino acids. The CDR3 region has the DNA TGTGCCAGTAGTATAGACAGAGGTGCCTACAATGAGCAGTTCTTC. This translates into CASSIDRGAYNEQFF.

The chain is built from TRBV12-5 and TRBJ1-4; 8 bases are a match to TRBD1. This CDR3 is built from 15 residues. Germline V gene lookup returns CDR1 LGHNT and CDR2 FRNRAP. The J segment lost 9 bases and the V segment lost 4 bases, leaving 10 bases of the junction unmatched. The CDR3 spells CASGSTTGEWKKLFF. The CDR3 nucleotides are TGTGCTAGTGGTTCCACGACAGGGGAATGGAAAAAACTGTTTTTT.

This clone has a single count. One end of the junction does not line up with germline, which may come from a read error. The CDR3 here is CASSRTWTSQETQYF. The CDR3 DNA is TGTGCTAGCAGTCGCACATGGACTAGCCAAGAGACCCAGTACTTC. V gene TRBV7-7 combines with J gene TRBJ2-5; 7 bases agree with TRBD2. The CDR3 is made up of 15 amino acids. Germline CDR1 reads SSHAT; CDR2 reads FNYEAQ (reference sequence).